Listed below are T cell receptor beta chains from one sample, sequenced in a study of cytomegalovirus exposure and HLA in healthy donors. Clones were read by immunoSEQ multiplex PCR, and TCRdb kept only the in-frame ones, dropping some. The data hold about 150,000 clones, with 80% observed a single time. The source material was PBMCs. These receptors were taken from a young man in good health and CMV-seropositive. The CDR3 runs from the conserved cysteine through the conserved F or W. D genes are given only for firm matches. The size of a clone is reported for some rows only, either as once, few or many, or as a class for expanded clones.

D: -
size: -
V: TRBV19
J: TRBJ2-7
DNA: TGTGCCAGTAGTATTAAGGACAGATCCTCCTACGAGCAGTACTTC
CDR3: CASSIKDRSSYEQYF

D: TRBD1
size: -
V: TRBV18
J: TRBJ1-1
DNA: TGTGCCAGCTCACCATATACGGGACAGGATAACACTGAAGCTTTCTTT
CDR3: CASSPYTGQDNTEAFF

D: -
size: -
V: TRBV11-2
J: TRBJ1-1
DNA: TGTGCCAGCAGCTTAGACAGGGTGAACACTGAAGCTTTCTTT
CDR3: CASSLDRVNTEAFF

D: -
size: -
V: TRBV9
J: TRBJ2-7
DNA: TGTGCCAGCAGCGGACTCGACAGTACCTACGAGCAGTACTTC
CDR3: CASSGLDSTYEQYF

D: TRBD1
size: -
V: TRBV14
J: TRBJ2-5
DNA: TGTGCCAGCAGCCAAGATGTTACAGGGGGCTTTCAAGAGACCCAGTACTTC
CDR3: CASSQDVTGGFQETQYF

D: -
size: once
V: TRBV28
J: TRBJ1-5
DNA: TGTGCCAGCCATAGTGGGGGGGCCGGCAATCAGCCCCAGCATTTT
CDR3: CASHSGGAGNQPQHF

D: -
size: -
V: TRBV19
J: TRBJ2-7
DNA: TGTGCCAGTAGTATCGCGGAGAGCTACGAGCAGTACTTC
CDR3: CASSIAESYEQYF

D: -
size: -
V: TRBV30
J: TRBJ1-3
DNA: TGTGCCTGGAGTACAGGGTTCGGAAACACCATATATTTT
CDR3: CAWSTGFGNTIYF

D: TRBD1
size: -
V: TRBV10-3
J: TRBJ2-7
DNA: TGTGCCATCAGTGACTATCGAGGACGACAGGGACAGTACTTC
CDR3: CAISDYRGRQGQYF

D: -
size: -
V: TRBV6-4
J: TRBJ1-5
DNA: TGTGCCAGCAGTGACATCAGAACTAGCAATCAGCCCCAGCATTTT
CDR3: CASSDIRTSNQPQHF

D: -
size: -
V: TRBV7-6
J: TRBJ2-3
DNA: TGTGCCAGCAACCCAACGGAGGCCCCGGGAGATACGCAGTATTTT
CDR3: CASNPTEAPGDTQYF

D: TRBD1
size: once
V: TRBV20-1
J: TRBJ2-7
DNA: TGCAGTGCTAGATTTACAGGGGCTAAGTACTTC
CDR3: CSARFTGAKYF

D: -
size: -
V: TRBV6-6
J: TRBJ1-3
DNA: TGTGCCAGCAGTTACTATGACGTTAGGGGGAACACCATATATTTT
CDR3: CASSYYDVRGNTIYF

D: -
size: -
V: TRBV28
J: TRBJ1-2
DNA: TGTGCCAGCAAAACGGGTGGCTATGGCTACACCTTC
CDR3: CASKTGGYGYTF

D: -
size: -
V: TRBV5-1
J: TRBJ2-5
DNA: TGCGCCAGCAGCTTGTCGACCTCGCGGCAAGAGACCCAGTACTTC
CDR3: CASSLSTSRQETQYF

D: -
size: -
V: TRBV7-3
J: TRBJ2-3
DNA: TGTGCCAGCAGCTTAACCCCGAATGAGGTCGCAGATACGCAGTATTTT
CDR3: CASSLTPNEVADTQYF

D: -
size: -
V: TRBV7-2
J: TRBJ2-5
DNA: TGTGCCAGCGGTCGGGGATCTGAGACCCAGTACTTC
CDR3: CASGRGSETQYF

D: TRBD1
size: -
V: TRBV9
J: TRBJ2-6
DNA: TGTGCCAGCAGCGCGTTCTCCGGGACAGGGGGCGCTGGGGCCAACGTCCTGACTTTC
CDR3: CASSAFSGTGGAGANVLTF

D: TRBD1
size: -
V: TRBV6-5
J: TRBJ1-1
DNA: TGTGCCAGCATTATGGACAGGGGGACTGAAGCTTTCTTT
CDR3: CASIMDRGTEAFF

D: -
size: -
V: TRBV27
J: TRBJ1-5
DNA: TGTGCCAGCAGTTTAGGACGGGGAGAGTGGCCCCAGCATTTT
CDR3: CASSLGRGEWPQHF

D: -
size: -
V: TRBV7-2
J: TRBJ2-1
DNA: TGTGCCAGCAGCTTATTCGATGAGCAGTTCTTC
CDR3: CASSLFDEQFF

D: -
size: -
V: TRBV7-3
J: TRBJ2-6
DNA: TGTGCCAGCAGCTTAGGAGGCTCTGGGGCCAACGTCCTGACTTTC
CDR3: CASSLGGSGANVLTF

D: -
size: -
V: TRBV5-1
J: TRBJ2-5
DNA: TGCGCCAGCAGCTCTGGGACAAACCAAGAGACCCAGTACTTC
CDR3: CASSSGTNQETQYF

D: -
size: -
V: TRBV7-2
J: TRBJ2-1
DNA: TGTGCCAGCAGCTTCACCAGAAACAATGAGCAGTTCTTC
CDR3: CASSFTRNNEQFF

D: -
size: -
V: TRBV19
J: TRBJ2-3
DNA: TGTGCCAGTAGTATAACGGACAGTCACACAGATACGCAGTATTTT
CDR3: CASSITDSHTDTQYF

D: TRBD2
size: few
V: TRBV2
J: TRBJ2-3
DNA: TGTGCCAGCAGACTTTTGTCTAGCGGGAGTGGTACGCAGTATTTT
CDR3: CASRLLSSGSGTQYF

D: -
size: -
V: TRBV7-2
J: TRBJ1-1
DNA: TGTGCCAGCAGCTTAATTAGGGGGGAAGCTTTCTTT
CDR3: CASSLIRGEAFF

D: TRBD1
size: -
V: TRBV11-2
J: TRBJ2-7
DNA: TGTGCCAGCAGCCCTGGGGACAGCCTCTCCTACGAGCAGTACTTC
CDR3: CASSPGDSLSYEQYF

D: -
size: -
V: TRBV6-6
J: TRBJ1-5
DNA: TGTGCCAGCAGTCTGGCGGGGGGGAGGGGTCAGCCCCAGCATTTT
CDR3: CASSLAGGRGQPQHF

D: TRBD1
size: -
V: TRBV18
J: TRBJ2-3
DNA: TGTGCCAGCTCACCAAACACGGACAGGGTCAGCACAGATACGCAGTATTTT
CDR3: CASSPNTDRVSTDTQYF

D: TRBD1
size: -
V: TRBV6-1
J: TRBJ1-2
DNA: TGTGCCAGCAGTCAGCGGAGACAGGGAAGCTATGGCTACACCTTC
CDR3: CASSQRRQGSYGYTF

D: -
size: -
V: TRBV28
J: TRBJ1-1
DNA: TGTGCCAGCAGTATACAACTCACAGCTGAAGCTTTCTTT
CDR3: CASSIQLTAEAFF

D: TRBD2
size: -
V: TRBV6-1
J: TRBJ2-2
DNA: TGTGCCAGCAGTGCAATGGCTAGCGGGAGCCCCGGGGAGCTGTTTTTT
CDR3: CASSAMASGSPGELFF

D: TRBD2
size: -
V: TRBV6-1
J: TRBJ2-5
DNA: TGTGCCAGCAGGGGGAGGGGCGGGGAAGAGACCCAGTACTTC
CDR3: CASRGRGGEETQYF

D: -
size: once
V: TRBV29-1
J: TRBJ1-4
DNA: TGCAGCGGACGCGGGGGGGGCGCAACTAATGAAAAACTGTTTTTT
CDR3: CSGRGGGATNEKLFF

D: -
size: -
V: TRBV9
J: TRBJ2-7
DNA: TGTGCCAGCAGCGTAACAGGAGCCGCCTACGAGCAGTACTTC
CDR3: CASSVTGAAYEQYF

D: -
size: -
V: TRBV6-5
J: TRBJ2-7
DNA: TGTGCCAGCAGTTCCCTAGCCAACTACGAGCAGTACTTC
CDR3: CASSSLANYEQYF

D: -
size: -
V: TRBV7-9
J: TRBJ2-2
DNA: TGTGCCAGCAGTCTCACCGGGGAGCTGTTTTTT
CDR3: CASSLTGELFF

D: -
size: -
V: TRBV28
J: TRBJ2-7
DNA: TGTGCCAGCAGTTGGACTGAACCATACGAGCAGTACTTC
CDR3: CASSWTEPYEQYF

D: TRBD2
size: once
V: TRBV28
J: TRBJ2-7
DNA: TGTGCCAGCAGCCCTAGCGGGACCGTTTACGAGCAGTACTTC
CDR3: CASSPSGTVYEQYF

D: TRBD1
size: -
V: TRBV28
J: TRBJ2-1
DNA: TGTGCCAGCAGTCCCGACAGGGTCTCCTACAATGAGCAGTTCTTC
CDR3: CASSPDRVSYNEQFF

D: TRBD1
size: -
V: TRBV23-1
J: TRBJ2-1
DNA: TGCGCCAGCAGTCCACGTTACGGACAGGGTTCGTACAATGAGCAGTTCTTC
CDR3: CASSPRYGQGSYNEQFF

D: -
size: -
V: TRBV9
J: TRBJ1-1
DNA: TGTGCCAGCAGCCATCCCGGGGGGGCAGACTCCGGAGCTTTCTTT
CDR3: CASSHPGGADSGAFF

D: TRBD2
size: -
V: TRBV10-3
J: TRBJ2-1
DNA: TGTGCCATCAGTGAGTCGAAAGCTAGCGGGGACAACAATGAGCAGTTCTTC
CDR3: CAISESKASGDNNEQFF

D: TRBD2
size: -
V: TRBV4-2
J: TRBJ2-1
DNA: TGTGCCAGCAGCCAAGTCGGGACTAGCGGTTACAATGAGCAGTTCTTC
CDR3: CASSQVGTSGYNEQFF

D: -
size: -
V: TRBV6-5
J: TRBJ1-5
DNA: TGTGCCAGCAGCCCCTATAGCAATCAGCCCCAGCATTTT
CDR3: CASSPYSNQPQHF

D: TRBD1
size: once
V: TRBV5-1
J: TRBJ2-1
DNA: TGCGCCAGCAGCTTCGAGACAGGGACCTACAATGAGCAGTTCTTC
CDR3: CASSFETGTYNEQFF

D: -
size: -
V: TRBV18
J: TRBJ1-1
DNA: TGTGCCAGCTCACCGGGACGGGGGACTGAAGCTTTCTTT
CDR3: CASSPGRGTEAFF

D: TRBD2
size: -
V: TRBV7-2
J: TRBJ2-7
DNA: TGTGCCAGCAGCTCAGCCCCGGGTGGGCTAGCGGGAGCCCGCTTCTACGAGCAGTACTTC
CDR3: CASSSAPGGLAGARFYEQYF

D: -
size: -
V: TRBV7-2
J: TRBJ1-3
DNA: TGTGCCAGCAGCCCGCGCAGGGGCTCTGAAAACACCATATATTTT
CDR3: CASSPRRGSENTIYF